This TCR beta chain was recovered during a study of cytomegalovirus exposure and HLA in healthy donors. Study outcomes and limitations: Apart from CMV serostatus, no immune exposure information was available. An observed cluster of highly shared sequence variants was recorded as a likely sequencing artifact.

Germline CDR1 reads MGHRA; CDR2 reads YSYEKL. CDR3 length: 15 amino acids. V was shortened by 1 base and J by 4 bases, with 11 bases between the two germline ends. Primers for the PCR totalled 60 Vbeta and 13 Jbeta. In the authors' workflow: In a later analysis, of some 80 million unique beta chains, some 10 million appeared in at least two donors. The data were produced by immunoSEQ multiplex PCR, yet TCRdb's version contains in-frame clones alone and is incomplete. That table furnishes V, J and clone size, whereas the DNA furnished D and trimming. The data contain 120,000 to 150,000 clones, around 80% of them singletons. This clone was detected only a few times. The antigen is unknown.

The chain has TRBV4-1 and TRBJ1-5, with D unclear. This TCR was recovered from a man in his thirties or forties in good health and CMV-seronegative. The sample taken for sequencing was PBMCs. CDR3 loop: CASSQVVRQNQPQHF. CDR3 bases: TGCGCCAGCAGCCAAGTTGTACGTCAGAATCAGCCCCAGCATTTT.